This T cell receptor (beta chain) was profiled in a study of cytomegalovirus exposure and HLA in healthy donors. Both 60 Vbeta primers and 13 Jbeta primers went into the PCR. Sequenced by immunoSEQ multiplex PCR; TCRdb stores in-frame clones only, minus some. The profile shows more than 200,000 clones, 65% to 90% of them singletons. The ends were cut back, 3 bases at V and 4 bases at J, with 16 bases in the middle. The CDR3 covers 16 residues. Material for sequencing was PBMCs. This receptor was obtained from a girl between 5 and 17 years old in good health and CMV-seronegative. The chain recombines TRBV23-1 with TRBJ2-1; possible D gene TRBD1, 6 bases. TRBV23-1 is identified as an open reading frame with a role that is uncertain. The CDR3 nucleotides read TGCGCCAGCAGTCACCCCGGATTAAGGGGGTACAATGAGCAGTTCTTC. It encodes CASSHPGLRGYNEQFF.